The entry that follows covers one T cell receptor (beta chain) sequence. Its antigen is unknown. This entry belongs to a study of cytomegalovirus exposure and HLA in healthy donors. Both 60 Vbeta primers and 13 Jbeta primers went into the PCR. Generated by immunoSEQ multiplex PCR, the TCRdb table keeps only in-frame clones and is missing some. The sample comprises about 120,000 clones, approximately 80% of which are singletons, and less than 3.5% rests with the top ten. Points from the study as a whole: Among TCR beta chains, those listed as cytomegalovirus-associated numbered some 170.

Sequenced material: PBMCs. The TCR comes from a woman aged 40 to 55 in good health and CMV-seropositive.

The CDR3: CASSLGTGVNTEAFF. The CDR3 DNA follows: TGTGCCAGCAGCTTAGGGACAGGGGTGAACACTGAAGCTTTCTTT. The gene calls are TRBV7-8 and TRBJ1-1; 9 nucleotides align to TRBD1. Trimming removed 1 base from V and 0 bases from J; junction bases left unmatched: 0. Germline values: CDR1 SGHVS, CDR2 FQNEAQ. The CDR3 contains 15 residues.